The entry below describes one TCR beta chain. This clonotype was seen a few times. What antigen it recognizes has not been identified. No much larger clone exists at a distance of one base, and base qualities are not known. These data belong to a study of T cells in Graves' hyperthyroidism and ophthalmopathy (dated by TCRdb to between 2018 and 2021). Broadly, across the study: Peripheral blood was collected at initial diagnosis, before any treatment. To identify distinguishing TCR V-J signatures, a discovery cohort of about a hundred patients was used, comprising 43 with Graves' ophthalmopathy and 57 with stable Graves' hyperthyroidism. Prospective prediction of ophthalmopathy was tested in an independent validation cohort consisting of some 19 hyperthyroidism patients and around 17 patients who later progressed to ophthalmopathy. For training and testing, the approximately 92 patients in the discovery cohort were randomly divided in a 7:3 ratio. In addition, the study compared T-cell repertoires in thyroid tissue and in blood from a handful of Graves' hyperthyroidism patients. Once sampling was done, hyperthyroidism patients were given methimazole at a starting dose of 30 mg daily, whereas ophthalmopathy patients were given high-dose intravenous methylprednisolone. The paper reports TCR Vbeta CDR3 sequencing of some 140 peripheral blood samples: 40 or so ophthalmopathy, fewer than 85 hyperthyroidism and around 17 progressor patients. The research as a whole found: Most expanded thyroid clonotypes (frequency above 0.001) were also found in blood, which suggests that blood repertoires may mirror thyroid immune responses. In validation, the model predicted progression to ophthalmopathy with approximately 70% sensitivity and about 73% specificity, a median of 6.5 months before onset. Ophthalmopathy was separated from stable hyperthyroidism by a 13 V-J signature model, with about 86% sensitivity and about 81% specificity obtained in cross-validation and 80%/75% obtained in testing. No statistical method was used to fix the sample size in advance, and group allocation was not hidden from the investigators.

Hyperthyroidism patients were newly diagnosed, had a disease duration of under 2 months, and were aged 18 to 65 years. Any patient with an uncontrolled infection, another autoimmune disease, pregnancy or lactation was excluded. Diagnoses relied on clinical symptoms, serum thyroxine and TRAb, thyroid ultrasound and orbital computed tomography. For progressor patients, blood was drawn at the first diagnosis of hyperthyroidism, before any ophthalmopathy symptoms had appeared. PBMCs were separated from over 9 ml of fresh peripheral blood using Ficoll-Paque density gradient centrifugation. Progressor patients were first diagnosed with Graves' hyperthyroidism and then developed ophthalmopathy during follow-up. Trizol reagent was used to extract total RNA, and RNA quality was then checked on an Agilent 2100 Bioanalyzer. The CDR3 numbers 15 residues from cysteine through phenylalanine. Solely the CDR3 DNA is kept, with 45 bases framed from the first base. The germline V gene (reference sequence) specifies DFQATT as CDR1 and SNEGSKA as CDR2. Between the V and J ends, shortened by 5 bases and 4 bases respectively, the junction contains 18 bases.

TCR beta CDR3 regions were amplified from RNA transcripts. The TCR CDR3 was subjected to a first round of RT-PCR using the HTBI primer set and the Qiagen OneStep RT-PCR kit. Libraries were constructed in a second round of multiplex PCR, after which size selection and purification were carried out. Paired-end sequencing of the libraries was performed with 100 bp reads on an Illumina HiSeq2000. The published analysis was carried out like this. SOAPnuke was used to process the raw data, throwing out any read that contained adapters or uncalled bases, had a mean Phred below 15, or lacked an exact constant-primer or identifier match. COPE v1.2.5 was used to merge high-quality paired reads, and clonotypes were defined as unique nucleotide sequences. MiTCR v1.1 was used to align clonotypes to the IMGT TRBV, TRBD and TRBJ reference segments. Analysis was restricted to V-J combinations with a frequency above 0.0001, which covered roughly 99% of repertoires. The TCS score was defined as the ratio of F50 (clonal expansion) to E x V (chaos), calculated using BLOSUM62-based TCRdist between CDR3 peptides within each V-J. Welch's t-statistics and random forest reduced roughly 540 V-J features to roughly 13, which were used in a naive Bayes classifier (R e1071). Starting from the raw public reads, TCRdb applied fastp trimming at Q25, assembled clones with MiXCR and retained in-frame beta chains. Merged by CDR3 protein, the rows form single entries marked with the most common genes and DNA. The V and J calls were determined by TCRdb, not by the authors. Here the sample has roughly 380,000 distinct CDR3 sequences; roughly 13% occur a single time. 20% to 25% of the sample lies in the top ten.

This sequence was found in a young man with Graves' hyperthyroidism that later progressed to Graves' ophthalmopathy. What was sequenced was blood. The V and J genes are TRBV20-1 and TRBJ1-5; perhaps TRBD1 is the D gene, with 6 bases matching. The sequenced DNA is TGCAGTGCTGGACCCGGGACACGGGGAAATCAGCCCCAGCATTTT. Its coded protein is CSAGPGTRGNQPQHF.